These 10 T cell receptor beta chains were sequenced from one sample in a study of T cells in Graves' hyperthyroidism and ophthalmopathy. Authors of the study amplified TCR beta CDR3 regions from RNA transcripts. Researchers ran a first-round RT-PCR on the TCR CDR3 using the HTBI primer set. TCRdb fed the multiplex PCR reads into MiXCR, producing one record per CDR3 protein. The profile shows approximately 530,000 distinct CDR3 sequences, 15% to 20% of them singletons. The sample was blood. The receptor source for this set is a woman under 30 with Graves' hyperthyroidism.

The gene calls are TRBV27 and TRBJ2-2; 12 bases match TRBD2. The J segment lost 2 bases and the V segment lost 6 bases, leaving 7 bases of the junction unmatched. This CDR3 contains 17 residues. CDR1 and CDR2 from the germline V gene are MNHEY and SMNVEV (reference sequence). In DNA form, the CDR3 reads TGTGCCAGCAGCAAACTAGCGGGGGGCCTTAACACCGGGGAGCTGTTTTTT. It is translated as CASSKLAGGLNTGELFF.

This clonotype has just a few counts. The chain recombines TRBV5-5 with TRBJ1-2; 10 bases map to TRBD1. Germline loops: CDR1 SGHKS, CDR2 YYEKEE (reference sequence). The CDR3 contains 13 residues. V was clipped by 0 bases and J by 13 bases; unmatched bases: 6. The CDR3 DNA reads as TGTGCCAGCAGCTTGGGGGACAGGGGATCGAGCACCTTC. This translates into CASSLGDRGSSTF.

The table lists this clonotype with many counts. The CDR3: CASSESGLSRVNQPQHF. CDR3 nucleotides: TGTGCCAGCAGTGAATCTGGGTTGTCGCGGGTCAATCAGCCCCAGCATTTT. The chain employs TRBV6-1 and TRBJ1-5; D call uncertain. Trimming shortened V by 2 bases and J by 3 bases, and 17 bases separated the two germline ends. The CDR3 length is 17 residues. Per germline, CDR1 MNHNS and CDR2 SASEGT.

This clonotype was counted at least ten times. This rearrangement joins TRBV24-1 to TRBJ2-1; 11 bases agree with TRBD2. The trim removed 4 bases at V and 10 bases at J, leaving 11 bases unmatched. The germline gives CDR1 KGHDR, CDR2 SFDVKD. CDR3 size: 16 residues. The CDR3 loop is CATSDLTSGRSGEQFF. In DNA form, the CDR3 reads TGTGCCACCAGTGACCTCACTAGCGGGAGATCAGGGGAGCAGTTCTTC.

This clonotype has only a few counts. This chain uses TRBV7-9 with TRBJ2-5, with 12 bases matching TRBD2. CDR1 and CDR2 from the germline V gene are SEHNR and FQNEAQ (reference sequence). The length of the CDR3 is 17 residues. Trimming removed 4 bases from V and 2 bases from J; junction bases left unmatched: 8. DNA for the CDR3: TGTGCCAGCAGCTGGACTAGCGGGGAAGACCGTCAAGAGACCCAGTACTTC. Translated: CASSWTSGEDRQETQYF.

This sequence joins TRBV4-1 and TRBJ2-7; D is unresolved. Germline V gene sequence: CDR1 MGHRA, CDR2 YSYEKL. V gave up 2 bases and J gave up 1 base, with 12 bases separating them. The CDR3 is 15 amino acids. The CDR3 nucleotides read TGCGCCAGCAGCCAACTCCGGCTAGATTCCTACGAGCAGTACTTC. It is translated as CASSQLRLDSYEQYF.

The chain is built from TRBV11-2 and TRBJ2-1; 15 bases are a match to TRBD2. V was pared by 6 bases and J by 13 bases, with 7 bases of the junction left unmatched. Germline V gene data show CDR1 as SGHAT and CDR2 as FQNNGV. The CDR3 length is 14 residues. CDR3 protein: CASSKGLAGGNQFF. DNA of the CDR3: TGTGCCAGCAGTAAGGGACTAGCGGGAGGAAACCAGTTCTTC.

Details on this clonotype: At one end, the junction sequence differs from germline, possibly due to a read error. The V gene is TRBV7-9, the J gene TRBJ1-1; unclear D gene. CDR1 and CDR2 from the germline V gene are SEHNR and FQNEAQ (reference sequence). The CDR3 runs to 13 residues. CDR3 sequence reads: CASGLATVTEAFF. For the CDR3, the DNA is TGTGCCAGCGGCTTAGCGACGGTCACTGAAGCTTTCTTT. Combining the CDR3 with reference TRBV7-9 and TRBJ1-1 gives the whole variable domain DTGVSQNPRHKITKRGQNVTFRCDPISEHNRLYWYRQTLGQGPEFLTYFQNEAQLEKSRLLSDRFSAERPKGSFSTLEIQRTEQGDSAMYLCASGLATVTEAFFGQGTRLTVV.

This clonotype occurred once. The chain carries TRBV20-1 and TRBJ1-2, with unresolved D. The germline V and J ends were trimmed by 2 bases and 7 bases, with 17 bases remaining between them. CDR3 length: 14 amino acids. The germline gives CDR1 DFQATT, CDR2 SNEGSKA (reference sequence). Here the CDR3 reads CSARLSLLWRGYTF. CDR3 in DNA: TGCAGTGCTAGACTCTCTCTTCTCTGGCGTGGCTACACCTTC.

This chain connects TRBV24-1 to TRBJ2-3; weak D call: TRBD1 (5 bases). V gave up 0 bases and J gave up 5 bases, with 14 bases separating them. The CDR3 has 16 amino acids. Germline assignment: CDR1 KGHDR and CDR2 SFDVKD. CDR3 nucleotide sequence: TGTGCCACCAGTGATTTGTCTTTGGGGCCTGGAGATACGCAGTATTTT. This codes for CATSDLSLGPGDTQYF.